Listed here are 29 T cell receptor beta chains from one sample, sequenced in a study of shared clonotypes between healthy human individuals. The assay was immunoSEQ multiplex PCR, and TCRdb's table has in-frame clones only and misses some. The sample holds fewer than 1 million clones, about 96% seen once. Naivety among CD8 cells was defined by CD45RO negativity and positive CCR7 selection, thereby excluding terminally differentiated effector memory CD45RA+ cells. Sequencing used naive CD8+ T cells sorted from blood. These TCRs come from a young man in good health.

V usage is TRBV6-4 and J usage is TRBJ2-2, with D unclear. The CDR3 spans 14 residues. V was shortened by 6 bases and J by 6 bases, with 14 bases between the two germline ends. Germline assignment: CDR1 MRHNA and CDR2 SNTAGT. The CDR3 protein is CASRNDKPPGELFF. In DNA form, the CDR3 reads TGTGCCAGCAGAAACGACAAGCCACCCGGGGAGCTGTTTTTT.

The chain has TRBV29-1 and TRBJ2-7, with 7 positions matching TRBD2. Germline values: CDR1 SQVTM, CDR2 ANQGSEA. The CDR3 is made up of 12 amino acids. The junction had 8 bases not matched to a gene; V was cut back by 7 bases and J by 5 bases. CDR3 nucleotide sequence: TGCAGCGCGGGACCCCGGGGGGACGAGCAGTACTTC. Translating gives CSAGPRGDEQYF.

This chain joins TRBV6-5 and TRBJ1-1; TRBD1 is a possible D gene (5 bases). The germline gives CDR1 MNHEY, CDR2 SVGAGI. The CDR3 has 12 amino acids. V was clipped by 6 bases and J by 2 bases, with 7 bases between them. The CDR3 coding sequence is TGTGCCAGCAGAGGGGCTAACACTGAAGCTTTCTTT. Its translation: CASRGANTEAFF.

The CDR3 here is CASSSGSASTDTQYF. For the CDR3, the DNA is TGTGCCAGCAGCTCAGGTAGCGCGAGCACAGATACGCAGTATTTT. The chain combines TRBV7-2 with TRBJ2-3, with a weak D call TRBD2 (5 bases). Germline-derived CDR1 and CDR2 are SGHTA and FQGNSA. Trimming took 4 bases from V and 0 from J, leaving 11 bases between them. The CDR3 covers 15 residues.

The genes are TRBV5-5 and TRBJ2-6, with TRBD1 identical over 7 bases. CDR1 is SGHKS, CDR2 YYEKEE, per germline (reference sequence). The J segment lost 0 bases and the V segment lost 2 bases, leaving 8 bases of the junction unmatched. The CDR3 has 18 residues. The DNA of the CDR3 is TGTGCCAGCAGCTTTACGGACAGGTTGGGCTCTGGGGCCAACGTCCTGACTTTC. Protein: CASSFTDRLGSGANVLTF.

This chain connects TRBV7-3 to TRBJ2-2, with 8 bases aligning to TRBD1. V lost 0 bases to trimming and J lost 6 bases; unmatched junction nucleotides: 6. This CDR3 has 16 residues. The germline CDR1 and CDR2 sequences are SGHTA and FQGTGA. The CDR3 region has the DNA TGTGCCAGCAGCTTAACCGATCAGGGGGCCGCCGGGGAGCTGTTTTTT. Its protein is CASSLTDQGAAGELFF. The full variable domain, rest sourced from reference TRBV7-3 and TRBJ2-2, is GAGVSQTPSNKVTEKGKYVELRCDPISGHTALYWYRQSLGQGPEFLIYFQGTGAADDSGLPNDRFFAVRPEGSVSTLKIQRTERGDSAVYLCASSLTDQGAAGELFFGEGSRLTVL.

This rearrangement joins TRBV6-6 to TRBJ1-1; D gene ambiguous. CDR1 and CDR2 from the germline V gene are MNHNY and SVGAGI (reference sequence). The CDR3 runs to 13 residues. The V end lost 6 bases, the J end lost 2 bases, and 10 bases lay between the germline ends. This chain's CDR3 is CASRGVINTEAFF. The CDR3 coding sequence is TGTGCCAGCAGGGGCGTGATTAACACTGAAGCTTTCTTT.

This clone was observed a single time. The same CDR3 is also encoded by other DNA sequences in this sample. The chain has TRBV7-9 and TRBJ1-5; 8 positions agree with TRBD1. With V trimmed by 5 bases and J by 1 base, 1 base remained unmatched. Looked up from germline, CDR1 is SEHNR and CDR2 is FQNEAQ (reference sequence). This CDR3 region has 14 residues. The CDR3 DNA reads as TGTGCCAGCAGCCGGACAGGGAGCAATCAGCCCCAGCATTTT. It specifies CASSRTGSNQPQHF. The whole variable domain, remainder taken from reference TRBV7-9 and TRBJ1-5, is DTGVSQNPRHKITKRGQNVTFRCDPISEHNRLYWYRQTLGQGPEFLTYFQNEAQLEKSRLLSDRFSAERPKGSFSTLEIQRTEQGDSAMYLCASSRTGSNQPQHFGDGTRLSIL.

The chain is built from TRBV2 and TRBJ2-1, with TRBD2 matching over 12 bases. The CDR3 runs 15 residues. CDR1 is SNHLY and CDR2 is FYNNEI in the germline V gene. After removal of 6 bases from V and 8 bases from J, the junction contained 8 bases not matched to a gene. This CDR3 is CASRETSGRWYEQFF. The DNA for the CDR3 is TGTGCCAGCAGGGAGACTAGCGGGAGATGGTATGAGCAGTTCTTC.

The V and J genes are TRBV7-8 and TRBJ1-1, with D hard to call. CDR3 length equals 15 residues. Germline-derived CDR1 and CDR2 are SGHVS and FQNEAQ. V gave up 7 bases and J gave up 5 bases, with 20 bases separating them. CDR3 nucleotides: TGTGCCAGCACCTCATATTGGGAAGAAGGGACTGAAGCTTTCTTT. Amino acids: CASTSYWEEGTEAFF.

This rearrangement joins TRBV5-5 to TRBJ2-3; 9 bases line up with TRBD1. CDR3 length equals 14 residues. Germline V gene sequence: CDR1 SGHKS, CDR2 YYEKEE (reference sequence). V was pared by 0 bases and J by 7 bases, with 3 bases of the junction left unmatched. CDR3 residues: CASSLDRGLYTQYF. CDR3 DNA: TGTGCCAGCAGCTTGGACAGGGGGCTATATACGCAGTATTTT.

The V gene is TRBV6-6, the J gene TRBJ1-5; D is ambiguous. Germline loops: CDR1 MNHNY, CDR2 SVGAGI (reference sequence). This CDR3 has 11 residues. Trimming removed 8 bases at V and 9 bases at J, with 11 bases between. For the CDR3, the DNA is TGTGCCAGCGGTGCAAAATGGCCCCAGCATTTT. Translated, it gives CASGAKWPQHF.

Details on this clone: The sample has other DNA sequences that encode this CDR3 too. The gene calls are TRBV5-6 and TRBJ2-7; D unresolved. Germline V gives CDR1 SGHDT, CDR2 YYEEEE. V shed 5 bases and J shed 3 bases, with 6 bases lying between them. The CDR3 contains 11 residues. DNA for the CDR3: TGTGCCAGCAGTCTGGGCTACGAGCAGTACTTC. Its protein is CASSLGYEQYF.

The rearrangement joins TRBV4-3 to TRBJ2-6; D ambiguous. Germline V gene lookup returns CDR1 LGHNA and CDR2 YSLEER. The CDR3 runs 15 residues. V lost 4 bases, J lost 1 base, and 8 bases lay in between. The CDR3 DNA is TGCGCCAGCAGCCCCGAGTGGTCTGGGGCCAACGTCCTGACTTTC. This translates into CASSPEWSGANVLTF.

The J gene is TRBJ2-1, the V gene TRBV11-2; tentatively, D is TRBD1 or TRBD2 (5 bases each). Trimming took off 5 bases at V and 4 bases at J, with 24 bases between the two ends. CDR1 is SGHAT, CDR2 FQNNGV, per germline. CDR3 length: 18 amino acids. CDR3 protein: CASSLMRDLDPFYNEQFF. The CDR3 DNA is TGTGCCAGCAGCCTGATGAGGGACCTAGACCCCTTTTACAATGAGCAGTTCTTC.

The chain uses TRBV14 and TRBJ2-2; D is possibly TRBD2 (6 bases). Deletions cut 4 bases from V and 3 bases from J, with 15 bases between. The germline CDR1 and CDR2 sequences are SGHDN and FVKESK. This CDR3 has 16 residues. CDR3 sequence (DNA): TGTGCCAGCAGCCCTCCCCCGGGAGAGGACACCGGGGAGCTGTTTTTT. Translated, it gives CASSPPPGEDTGELFF.

The chain joins TRBV2 to TRBJ2-7; 7 nucleotides agree with TRBD2. The germline gives CDR1 SNHLY, CDR2 FYNNEI. The length of the CDR3 is 14 residues. V lost 7 bases, J lost 3 bases, and 9 bases stayed unmatched. The CDR3 here is CASMGLADLYEQYF. The DNA for the CDR3 is TGTGCCAGCATGGGGCTAGCGGATCTCTACGAGCAGTACTTC.

The gene calls are TRBV5-1 and TRBJ1-2; D gene uncertain. CDR3 size: 14 residues. Germline loops: CDR1 SGHRS, CDR2 YFSETQ. Trimming took 2 bases from V and 6 from J, leaving 14 bases between them. The CDR3 reads CASSFRVEVDGYTF. The CDR3 coding sequence is TGCGCCAGCAGCTTCCGGGTGGAGGTCGATGGCTACACCTTC.

This clone was seen only once. The chain combines TRBV6-1 with TRBJ1-5, with D hard to call. V was trimmed by 2 bases and J by 0 bases, leaving 11 bases between them. Germline V CDR1 and CDR2: MNHNS, SASEGT. The CDR3 consists of 16 residues. The chain's CDR3 is CASSEFKPYSNQPQHF. The CDR3 DNA is TGTGCCAGCAGTGAATTTAAGCCTTATAGCAATCAGCCCCAGCATTTT.

This chain links TRBV11-2 with TRBJ2-3; TRBD2 agrees at 9 bases. Germline CDR1 and CDR2: SGHAT and FQNNGV. CDR3 length: 16 residues. V was clipped by 1 base and J by 2 bases; unmatched bases: 4. The CDR3 region has the DNA TGTGCCAGCAGCTTAGTGGTAGCGGGAGCCACAGATACGCAGTATTTT. It yields the protein CASSLVVAGATDTQYF.

This CDR3 is CSVDLGGLAVYNEQFF. The DNA of the CDR3 is TGCAGCGTTGATTTAGGCGGACTAGCGGTCTACAATGAGCAGTTCTTC. The chain recombines TRBV29-1 with TRBJ2-1, with 10 nucleotides matching TRBD2. This CDR3 is built from 16 residues. Per the germline V gene, CDR1 is SQVTM and CDR2 is ANQGSEA. The trim removed 3 bases at V and 3 bases at J, leaving 8 bases unmatched.

CDR3 sequence: CASSSTGVGYTF. The DNA for the CDR3 is TGTGCCAGCAGCTCGACAGGGGTTGGCTACACCTTC. The V call is TRBV5-4, the J call TRBJ1-2; 8 positions agree with TRBD1. The CDR3 totals 12 residues. V shed 3 bases and J 7 bases; nucleotides not matched to a gene: 2. Germline CDR1 SGHNT, CDR2 YYREEE (reference sequence).

The chain uses TRBV21-1 and TRBJ2-2; the D call of TRBD1 is as the table states it, not checked on the DNA. TRBV21-1 is a documented pseudogene. CDR3 length: 16 residues. CDR3 amino acids: CARVRYGQENTGELFF. Written as DNA, the CDR3 is TGTGCCAGAGTGAGATATGGACAGGAGAACACCGGGGAGCTGTTTTTT.

Note on this clone: Within the sample, other DNA sequences also encode this same CDR3. The V call is TRBV7-9, the J call TRBJ2-7; D is unclear. This CDR3 has 11 residues. Germline CDR1 SEHNR, CDR2 FQNEAQ (reference sequence). The V end lost 2 bases, the J end lost 7 bases, and 6 bases lay between the germline ends. CDR3 nucleotide sequence: TGTGCCAGCAGCTTAACCACGGAGCAGTACTTC. Encoded protein: CASSLTTEQYF.

The chain combines TRBV14 with TRBJ2-7; D gene ambiguous. V gave up 3 bases and J gave up 6 bases, with 15 bases separating them. The CDR3 totals 14 residues. Germline values: CDR1 SGHDN, CDR2 FVKESK. CDR3 in DNA: TGTGCCAGCAGCCAGAGGAGTAACACTGTCGAGCAGTACTTC. This codes for CASSQRSNTVEQYF.

On this clone itself: Other DNA sequences in this specimen translate into the identical CDR3. V and J are TRBV6-5 and TRBJ2-7; 9 bases line up with TRBD2. The CDR3 length is 13 residues. The germline V gene encodes CDR1 MNHEY and CDR2 SVGAGI. The V gene end was trimmed by 6 bases and the J gene end by 2 bases; junction bases not matched to a gene: 2. The chain's CDR3 is CASSVAGAYEQYF. As DNA, the CDR3 is TGTGCCAGCAGCGTAGCGGGAGCCTACGAGCAGTACTTC.

The chain joins TRBV29-1 to TRBJ2-5, with 14 bases fitting TRBD2. V shed 0 bases, J shed 3 bases, and the junction held 9 bases outside the gene matches. The CDR3 has 18 residues. From germline, CDR1 is SQVTM and CDR2 ANQGSEA. CDR3 sequence: CSVEEPTRGLAGEETQYF. The CDR3 DNA is TGCAGCGTTGAAGAACCGACAAGGGGACTAGCGGGGGAAGAGACCCAGTACTTC. Drawing the rest from reference TRBV29-1 and TRBJ2-5, the complete variable domain is SAVISQKPSRDICQRGTSLTIQCQVDSQVTMMFWYRQQPGQSLTLIATANQGSEATYESGFVIDKFPISRPNLTFSTLTVSNMSPEDSSIYLCSVEEPTRGLAGEETQYFGPGTRLLVL.

This clone occurred once. The gene calls are TRBV5-5 and TRBJ1-1, with a weak D call TRBD1 (5 bases). This CDR3 has 13 residues. Germline-derived CDR1 and CDR2 are SGHKS and YYEKEE (reference sequence). Trimming removed 3 bases from V and 6 bases from J, with 12 bases in between. The DNA for the CDR3 is TGTGCCAGCAGCTCAGGGATGGTGGCTGAAGCTTTCTTT. Amino acid sequence: CASSSGMVAEAFF.

This chain joins TRBV28 and TRBJ2-4, with D perhaps TRBD2 (5 bases). Germline V CDR1 and CDR2: MDHEN, SYDVKM. The CDR3 is made up of 14 amino acids. The V and J ends lost 3 bases and 6 bases respectively, with 12 bases between them. The CDR3 spells CASSFRGSGNIQYF. The CDR3 bases are TGTGCCAGCAGTTTCCGTGGGAGTGGAAACATTCAGTACTTC. Full variable domain (rest looked up from reference TRBV28 and TRBJ2-4): DVKVTQSSRYLVKRTGEKVFLECVQDMDHENMFWYRQDPGLGLRLIYFSYDVKMKEKGDIPEGYSVSREKKERFSLILESASTNQTSMYLCASSFRGSGNIQYFGAGTRLSVL.